These T cell receptor beta chains were read from a single sample in a study of cytomegalovirus exposure and HLA in healthy donors. Measured with immunoSEQ multiplex PCR; TCRdb has only the in-frame clones, and not every one. Found here are 120,000 or so clones, 60% to 85% of them singletons; the top ten hold roughly 1.2%. The sample taken for sequencing was PBMCs. The receptors were gathered from a woman aged 25 to 39 in good health and CMV-seronegative. Both conserved end residues are part of each CDR3. Each record gives: CDR3 protein, J gene, V gene, clone size. Rows may omit the clone size; those that give it use once, few, many or a size class.

CASSTPDSPPNYDYTF,TRBJ1-2,TRBV6-6,.
CASSYSRDRNYGYTF,TRBJ1-2,TRBV6-5,.
CASSFVGGTEAFF,TRBJ1-1,TRBV5-4,.
CASRPTGLGNQPQHF,TRBJ1-5,TRBV6-5,.
CASSYLAGYEQYF,TRBJ2-7,TRBV6-6,.
CASSLRQGALSTEAFF,TRBJ1-1,TRBV7-2,.
CASSQDLARGYGYTF,TRBJ1-2,TRBV4-1,.
CASTKDRVYNEQFF,TRBJ2-1,TRBV28,.
CASSLAGSNTGELFF,TRBJ2-2,TRBV9,.
CASSGQYYGYTF,TRBJ1-2,TRBV28,.
CASSQDLGSLGYTF,TRBJ1-2,TRBV4-2,.
CASSPGTGGRLREQFF,TRBJ2-1,TRBV18,once
CASSPVVTSGVRGTQYF,TRBJ2-3,TRBV4-3,.
CASSRLAGSYEQYF,TRBJ2-7,TRBV4-3,.
CASSPEGGGNQPQHF,TRBJ1-5,TRBV18,.
CASSRLTTSTDTQYF,TRBJ2-3,TRBV4-3,.
CAWARGSYNEQFF,TRBJ2-1,TRBV30,.
CAWSRDVQPQHF,TRBJ1-5,TRBV30,once
CASRNQGAQYGEQFF,TRBJ2-1,TRBV5-8,few
CAISPGLVSRETQYF,TRBJ2-5,TRBV10-3,.
CASSYTTGSSQPQHF,TRBJ1-5,TRBV6-6,.
CAWSVRPGSSSYEQYF,TRBJ2-7,TRBV30,.
CASSLSPQGAGEQFF,TRBJ2-1,TRBV9,.
CASMRYGYTF,TRBJ1-2,TRBV5-1,.
CASSVDPGQGAHEQYF,TRBJ2-7,TRBV9,.
CASSSVGPYGYTF,TRBJ1-2,TRBV7-2,.
CATNSGANVLTF,TRBJ2-6,TRBV6-6,.
CASSVNREAFF,TRBJ1-1,TRBV2,few
CASSNIYEQYF,.,TRBV27,.
CASSRSRDKSYEQYF,TRBJ2-7,TRBV11-1,.
CASSRDSGYTQYF,TRBJ2-3,TRBV11-1,few
CASRQQGGSFTSNQPQHF,TRBJ1-5,TRBV28,.
CSVDSSRRGYTF,TRBJ1-2,TRBV29-1,.
CASRPTVNYGYTF,TRBJ1-2,TRBV19,.
CASSLETGQGSNNEQFF,TRBJ2-1,TRBV7-2,.